The sequence of this T cell receptor beta chain was determined in a study of OX40 agonist ivuxolimab in advanced cancers. Germline-derived CDR1 and CDR2 are SGHDT and YYEEEE. The CDR3 totals 13 residues. The V and J ends lost 2 bases and 11 bases respectively, with 16 bases between them. Some clones are missing from TCRdb's copy, which holds only in-frame ones; the method was immunoSEQ multiplex PCR. This sample has tens of thousands of clones, with 87% found just once. This clonotype originated in an adult with an advanced solid tumor such as melanoma, head and neck, liver or kidney cancer. The V gene is TRBV5-6, the J gene TRBJ1-1; no clear D gene. This sample comprised CD4+ or CD8+ T cells sorted from blood, obtained in a trial of the OX40 agonist ivuxolimab. The CDR3 DNA reads as TGTGCCAGCAGCTTACCTATTGGTACCGAGGCTTTCTTT. This sequence encodes CASSLPIGTEAFF.